What follows is one T cell receptor beta chain and its context. This same CDR3 is encoded by further DNA sequences in the sample. This sample is part of a study of blood T cell repertoires in COVID-19. Germline values: CDR1 MNHEY, CDR2 SMNVEV (reference sequence). The CDR3 contains 15 residues. V was clipped by 0 bases and J by 1 base, with 7 bases between them. Profiling relied on immunoSEQ multiplex PCR, and the TCRdb table lists in-frame clones only, not all of them. The sample shows approximately 350,000 clones, 70% to 90% of them seen only once. The sequenced material came from peripheral blood. This TCR was recovered from a man in his forties with acute or convalescent COVID-19. The chain has TRBV27 and TRBJ1-3; D might be TRBD1 (5 bases). CDR3 nucleotide sequence: TGTGCCAGCAGTTTATCCGCAGGGTCTGGAAACACCATATATTTT. This gives the protein CASSLSAGSGNTIYF.